Listed below are T cell receptor beta chains from one sample, sequenced in a study of T cells in Graves' hyperthyroidism and ophthalmopathy. TCRdb itself ran the multiplex PCR reads through MiXCR, one entry per CDR3 protein. The sample includes about half a million distinct CDR3 sequences, roughly a quarter of them seen just once. Sample: blood. These receptors all come from a woman in her 30s with Graves' ophthalmopathy. The CDR3 runs from the conserved cysteine through the conserved F or W. A D gene is named only where the DNA matches it firmly. Only part of the rows carry a size: once, few, many, or a class if the clone is expanded.

V gene,clone size,D gene,J gene,CDR3 protein,CDR3 DNA
TRBV9,many,NA,TRBJ2-5,CASSVNPGAQETQYF,TGTGCCAGCAGCGTAAACCCAGGGGCCCAGGAGACCCAGTACTTC
TRBV10-3,NA,NA,TRBJ2-7,CATSGAASEDEQYF,TGTGCCACATCAGGAGCGGCTAGCGAGGACGAGCAGTACTTC
TRBV6-2/TRBV6-3,NA,TRBD2,TRBJ2-5,CASRPGLGETQYF,TGTGCCAGCAGGCCGGGACTAGGAGAGACCCAGTACTTC
TRBV7-3,NA,NA,TRBJ2-3,CASSFEGGELDTQYF,TGTGCCAGCAGCTTCGAAGGGGGGGAATTAGATACGCAGTATTTT
TRBV6-5,many,NA,TRBJ2-2,CASSYSLDRSTGELFF,TGTGCCAGCAGTTACTCGCTGGACAGAAGCACCGGGGAGCTGTTTTTT
TRBV5-1,NA,TRBD1,TRBJ1-3,CASSLAPTGVQNTIYF,TGCGCCAGCAGCTTGGCCCCGACAGGGGTACAGAACACCATATATTTT
TRBV3-1,many,NA,TRBJ1-2,CASSNRDPGYTF,TGTGCCAGCAGCAACAGGGATCCTGGCTACACCTTC
TRBV5-1,NA,NA,TRBJ2-2,CASSFGQPTGELFF,TGCGCCAGCAGCTTTGGACAGCCCACCGGGGAGCTGTTTTTT
TRBV4-3,many,NA,TRBJ2-7,CASSQVANSYEQYF,TGCGCCAGCAGCCAAGTTGCTAACTCATACGAGCAGTACTTC
TRBV2,NA,NA,TRBJ2-7,CASSEASQGTYEQYF,TGTGCCAGCAGTGAAGCTTCGCAGGGCACCTACGAGCAGTACTTC
TRBV6-4,few,TRBD1,TRBJ2-5,CASSVDRVETQYF,TGTGCCAGCAGTGTCGACAGGGTAGAGACCCAGTACTTC
TRBV20-1,NA,TRBD1,TRBJ2-5,CSAGTGGQETQYF,TGCAGTGCTGGGACAGGGGGCCAAGAGACCCAGTACTTC
TRBV5-6,many,NA,TRBJ1-2,CASSWGGQYNYGYTF,TGTGCCAGCAGCTGGGGTGGACAGTATAACTATGGCTACACCTTC
TRBV20-1,many,NA,TRBJ2-7,CSASSTERYEQYF,TGCAGTGCTAGTTCGACCGAAAGGTACGAGCAGTACTTC
TRBV2,NA,NA,TRBJ1-5,CASGGRGNQPQHF,TGTGCCAGCGGGGGGAGGGGCAATCAGCCCCAGCATTTT
TRBV30,many,NA,TRBJ2-7,CAWSVNPFYEQYF,TGTGCCTGGAGCGTGAATCCTTTCTACGAGCAGTACTTC
TRBV30,few,NA,TRBJ2-2,CAWSVLARTGELFF,TGTGCCTGGAGTGTACTGGCCCGCACCGGGGAGCTGTTTTTT
TRBV6-2/TRBV6-3,many,NA,TRBJ1-1,CASSYAGTEAFF,TGTGCCAGCAGTTACGCAGGGACTGAAGCTTTCTTT
TRBV7-9,few,NA,TRBJ2-7,CASSRDPTAYEQYF,TGTGCCAGCAGCCGGGACCCGACAGCCTACGAGCAGTACTTC
TRBV20-1,NA,NA,TRBJ2-7,CSASSAGRGDEQYF,TGCAGTGCTAGTTCGGCGGGGCGAGGGGACGAGCAGTACTTC
TRBV7-9,many,NA,TRBJ1-1,CASSLALGRSEAFF,TGTGCCAGCAGCTTAGCCCTGGGAAGGTCTGAAGCTTTCTTT
TRBV28,NA,NA,TRBJ1-5,CASSQPIRTVLHQPQHF,TGTGCCAGCAGCCAACCCATCCGGACAGTTCTGCATCAGCCCCAGCATTTT